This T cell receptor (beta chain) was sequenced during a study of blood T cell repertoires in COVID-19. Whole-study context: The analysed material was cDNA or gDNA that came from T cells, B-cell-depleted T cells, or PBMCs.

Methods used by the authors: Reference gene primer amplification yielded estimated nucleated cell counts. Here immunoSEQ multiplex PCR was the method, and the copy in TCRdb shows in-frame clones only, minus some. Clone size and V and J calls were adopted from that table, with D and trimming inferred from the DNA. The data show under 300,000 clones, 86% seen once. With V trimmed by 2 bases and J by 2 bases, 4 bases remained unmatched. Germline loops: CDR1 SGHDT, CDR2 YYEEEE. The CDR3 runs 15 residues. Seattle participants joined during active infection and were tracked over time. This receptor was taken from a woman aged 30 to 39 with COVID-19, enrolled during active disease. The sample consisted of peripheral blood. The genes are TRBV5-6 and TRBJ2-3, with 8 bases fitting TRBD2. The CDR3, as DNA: TGTGCCAGCAGCTTAAGCGGGGGAACCACAGATACGCAGTATTTT. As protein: CASSLSGGTTDTQYF.